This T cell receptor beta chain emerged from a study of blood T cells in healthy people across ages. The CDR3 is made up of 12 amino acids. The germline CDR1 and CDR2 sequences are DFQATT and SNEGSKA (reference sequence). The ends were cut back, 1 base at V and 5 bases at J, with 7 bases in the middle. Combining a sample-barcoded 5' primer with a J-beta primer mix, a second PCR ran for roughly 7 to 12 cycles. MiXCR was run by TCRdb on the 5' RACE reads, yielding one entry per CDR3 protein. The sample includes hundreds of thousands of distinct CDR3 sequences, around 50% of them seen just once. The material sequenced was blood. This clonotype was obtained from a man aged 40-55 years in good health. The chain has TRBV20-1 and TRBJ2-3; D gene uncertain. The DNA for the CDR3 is TGCAGTGCTAGAGGTATTGGAGATACGCAGTATTTT. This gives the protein CSARGIGDTQYF.